The clone carrying this TCR beta chain was seen at least ten times. MiXCR, run by TCRdb on the 5' RACE reads, gives a single entry per CDR3 protein. The table lists about 19,000 distinct CDR3 sequences, about 2.8% of them singletons. This sample stems from a study of neurological immune-mediated disorders. CDR1 is SGHAT, CDR2 FQNNGV, per germline. The V end lost 2 bases, the J end lost 1 base, and 8 bases lay between the germline ends. CDR3 length: 14 residues. The clonotype originates from a woman between 18 and 29 years old with multiple sclerosis. The chain carries TRBV11-2 and TRBJ1-1; D call uncertain. The material sequenced was PBMCs. The CDR3 DNA is TGTGCCAGCAGCTTAAGTTGGACGAACACTGAAGCTTTCTTT. The encoded protein is CASSLSWTNTEAFF.